This T cell receptor (beta chain) is from a study of blood T cell repertoires in COVID-19. Per germline, CDR1 LNHNV and CDR2 YYDKDF (reference sequence). Trimming took 4 bases from V and 4 from J; bases not matched to a gene: 3. The CDR3 extends over 13 amino acids. This clone came up a few times. Produced via immunoSEQ multiplex PCR; TCRdb's table is partial and in-frame only. This table has fewer than 300,000 clones, 70% to 90% appearing once. The source material was PBMCs or T cells enriched from blood (not recorded which). This clonotype originated in a woman aged 25 to 39 who had recovered from COVID-19. V and J are TRBV15 and TRBJ2-5; 7 nucleotides agree with TRBD2. The CDR3 nucleotides read TGTGCCACCAGCATGGGCGGGGGAGAGACCCAGTACTTC. Protein: CATSMGGGETQYF.